Listed here is a single T cell receptor (beta chain). These data belong to a study of cytomegalovirus exposure and HLA in healthy donors. CDR1 is MGHRA and CDR2 is YSYEKL in the germline V gene. The CDR3 length is 17 residues. Trimming removed 6 bases from V and 5 bases from J, with 22 bases in between. The PCR ran on 60 Vbeta and 13 Jbeta primers. The table came from immunoSEQ multiplex PCR; TCRdb's copy has only in-frame clones and leaves some out. Of some 170,000 clones in the sample, about 80% were seen once. This chain joins TRBV4-1 and TRBJ2-2; TRBD2 might be the D (7 bases). The source is a young man in good health and CMV-seropositive. The material sequenced was PBMCs. The CDR3 sequence: CASSRFSGGAGTGELFF. Written as DNA, the CDR3 is TGCGCCAGCAGTCGCTTTAGTGGGGGGGCCGGTACCGGGGAGCTGTTTTTT.